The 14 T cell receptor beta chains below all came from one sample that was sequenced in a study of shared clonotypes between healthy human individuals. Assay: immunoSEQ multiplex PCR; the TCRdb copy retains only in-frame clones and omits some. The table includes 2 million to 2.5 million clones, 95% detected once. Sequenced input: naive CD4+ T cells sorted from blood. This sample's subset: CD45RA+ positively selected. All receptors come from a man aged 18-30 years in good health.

The CDR3 DNA is TGTGCCAGCAGGGTCGCCGGAGGGGAGCAGTACTTC. Translated, it gives CASRVAGGEQYF. V usage is TRBV6-6 and J usage is TRBJ2-7; a possible D gene is TRBD2 (6 bases). The CDR3 is 12 residues long. V was shortened by 6 bases and J by 7 bases, with 13 bases between the two germline ends. Germline loops: CDR1 MNHNY, CDR2 SVGAGI (reference sequence).

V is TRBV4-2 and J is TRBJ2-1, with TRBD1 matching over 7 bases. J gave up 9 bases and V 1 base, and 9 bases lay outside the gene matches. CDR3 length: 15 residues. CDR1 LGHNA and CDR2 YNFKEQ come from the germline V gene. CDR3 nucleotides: TGTGCCAGCAGCCAAGGGCTCCTAGGGGGCGGTGAGCAGTTCTTC. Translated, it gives CASSQGLLGGGEQFF.

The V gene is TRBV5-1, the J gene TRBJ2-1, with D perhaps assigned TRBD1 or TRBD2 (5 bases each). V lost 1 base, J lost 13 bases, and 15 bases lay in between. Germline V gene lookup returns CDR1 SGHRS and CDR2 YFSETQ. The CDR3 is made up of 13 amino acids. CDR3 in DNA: TGCGCCAGCAGCTTGAGCCTCCCCGGGGACCAGTTCTTC. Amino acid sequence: CASSLSLPGDQFF.

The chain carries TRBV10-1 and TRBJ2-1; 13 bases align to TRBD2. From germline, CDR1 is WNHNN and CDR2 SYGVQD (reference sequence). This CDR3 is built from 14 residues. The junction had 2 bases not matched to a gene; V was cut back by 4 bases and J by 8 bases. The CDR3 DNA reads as TGCGCCAGCAGTGGGACTAGCGGGGGTCATGAGCAGTTCTTC. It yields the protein CASSGTSGGHEQFF.

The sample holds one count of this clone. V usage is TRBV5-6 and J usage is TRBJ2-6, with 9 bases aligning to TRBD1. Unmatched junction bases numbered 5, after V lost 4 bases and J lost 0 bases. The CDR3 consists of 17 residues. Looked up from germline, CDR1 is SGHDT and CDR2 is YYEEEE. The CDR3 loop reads CASSPGTGYSGANVLTF. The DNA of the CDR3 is TGTGCCAGCAGCCCCGGGACAGGGTACTCTGGGGCCAACGTCCTGACTTTC.

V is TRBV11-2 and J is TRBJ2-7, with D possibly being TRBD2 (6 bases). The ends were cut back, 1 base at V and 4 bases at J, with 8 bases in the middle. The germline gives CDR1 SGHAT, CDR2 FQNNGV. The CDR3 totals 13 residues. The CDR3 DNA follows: TGTGCCAGCAGCTTAGCGGGGGAGTACGAGCAGTACTTC. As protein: CASSLAGEYEQYF.

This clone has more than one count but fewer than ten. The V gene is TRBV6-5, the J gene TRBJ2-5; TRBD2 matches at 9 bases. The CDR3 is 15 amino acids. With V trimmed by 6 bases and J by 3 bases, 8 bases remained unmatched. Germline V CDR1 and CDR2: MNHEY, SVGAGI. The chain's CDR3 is CASRQAGGPEETQYF. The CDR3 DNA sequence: TGTGCCAGCAGACAAGCGGGGGGCCCAGAAGAGACCCAGTACTTC.

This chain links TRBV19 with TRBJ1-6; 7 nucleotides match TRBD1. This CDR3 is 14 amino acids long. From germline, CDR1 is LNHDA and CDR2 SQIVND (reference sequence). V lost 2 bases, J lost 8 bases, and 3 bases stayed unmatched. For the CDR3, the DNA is TGTGCCAGTAGTATAACAGGGGATGATTCACCCCTCCACTTT. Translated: CASSITGDDSPLHF.

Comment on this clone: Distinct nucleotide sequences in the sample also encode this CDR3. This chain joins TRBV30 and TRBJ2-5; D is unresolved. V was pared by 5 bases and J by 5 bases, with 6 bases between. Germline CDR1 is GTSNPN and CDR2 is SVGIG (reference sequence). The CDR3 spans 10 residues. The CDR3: CAWGRETQYF. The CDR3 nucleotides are TGTGCCTGGGGCCGGGAGACCCAGTACTTC. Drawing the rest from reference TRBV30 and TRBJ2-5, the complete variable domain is SQTIHQWPATLVQPVGSPLSLECTVEGTSNPNLYWYRQAAGRGLQLLFYSVGIGQISSEVPQNLSASRPQDRQFILSSKKLLLSDSGFYLCAWGRETQYFGPGTRLLVL.

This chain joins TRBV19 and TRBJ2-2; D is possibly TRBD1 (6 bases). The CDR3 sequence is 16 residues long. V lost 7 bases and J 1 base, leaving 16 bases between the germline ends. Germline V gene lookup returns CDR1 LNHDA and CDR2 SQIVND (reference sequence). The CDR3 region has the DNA TGTGCCAGTACTACCACCGGGACACAGAACACCGGGGAGCTGTTTTTT. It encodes CASTTTGTQNTGELFF. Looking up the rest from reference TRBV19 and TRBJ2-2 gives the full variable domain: DGGITQSPKYLFRKEGQNVTLSCEQNLNHDAMYWYRQDPGQGLRLIYYSQIVNDFQKGDIAEGYSVSREKKESFPLTVTSAQKNPTAFYLCASTTTGTQNTGELFFGEGSRLTVL.

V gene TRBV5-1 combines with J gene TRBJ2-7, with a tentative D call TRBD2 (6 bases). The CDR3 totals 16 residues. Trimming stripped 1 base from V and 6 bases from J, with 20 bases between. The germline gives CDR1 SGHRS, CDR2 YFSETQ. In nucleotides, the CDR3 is TGCGCCAGCAGCTTGTCCACAAACGGGGGTGTGGGCGAGCAGTACTTC. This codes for CASSLSTNGGVGEQYF.

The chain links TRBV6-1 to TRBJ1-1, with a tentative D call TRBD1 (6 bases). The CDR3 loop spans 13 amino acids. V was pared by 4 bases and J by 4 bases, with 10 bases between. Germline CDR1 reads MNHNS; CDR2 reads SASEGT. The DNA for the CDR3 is TGTGCCAGCAGTGGAGGGGGTGTCACTGAAGCTTTCTTT. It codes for CASSGGGVTEAFF.

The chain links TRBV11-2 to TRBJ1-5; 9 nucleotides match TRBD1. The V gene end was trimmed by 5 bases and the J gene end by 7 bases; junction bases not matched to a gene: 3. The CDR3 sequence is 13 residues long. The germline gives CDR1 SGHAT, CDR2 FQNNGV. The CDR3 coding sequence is TGTGCCAGCAGCCGGGACAGGGAACAGCCCCAGCATTTT. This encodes CASSRDREQPQHF.

CDR3 region: CASSTDRGGSPLHF. Here the CDR3 DNA reads TGCGCCAGCAGCACCGACAGGGGTGGTTCACCCCTCCACTTT. This sequence joins TRBV5-1 and TRBJ1-6; 8 bases align to TRBD1. With V trimmed by 4 bases and J by 9 bases, 6 bases remained unmatched. CDR3 length: 14 residues. Per germline, CDR1 SGHRS and CDR2 YFSETQ.